The sequence of this TCR beta chain was determined in a study of OX40 agonist ivuxolimab in advanced cancers. The CDR3 extends over 12 amino acids. Unmatched junction bases numbered 3, after V lost 6 bases and J lost 4 bases. The germline gives CDR1 SQVTM, CDR2 ANQGSEA. Here immunoSEQ multiplex PCR was the method, and the copy in TCRdb shows in-frame clones only, minus some. The sample has tens of thousands of clones, more than 75% seen once. Here the sequenced sample was CD4+ or CD8+ T cells sorted from blood, taken in a trial of the OX40 agonist ivuxolimab. This receptor was taken from an adult with an advanced solid tumor such as melanoma, head and neck, liver or kidney cancer. The chain has TRBV29-1 and TRBJ1-2; 9 bases fit TRBD1. Written as DNA, the CDR3 is TGCAGCGTCTCGGACAGGGGCTATGGCTACACCTTC. Residues: CSVSDRGYGYTF.